Below, 14 T cell receptor beta chains from the same sample are listed, as sequenced in a study of CD8 T cells in Susac syndrome. The authors reverse transcribed roughly 0.5 to 1 ug RNA with random hexamers. TCRdb analysed the immunoSEQ multiplex PCR reads with MiXCR anew, one entry per CDR3 protein. The data hold approximately 130,000 distinct CDR3 sequences, with about 90% observed a single time. Sample: CD8+ T cells from PBMCs. Receptor source: a human donor with multiple sclerosis.

This sequence joins TRBV14 and TRBJ1-1; perhaps TRBD1 as D (6 bases). The CDR3 contains 15 residues. Germline V gene sequence: CDR1 SGHDN, CDR2 FVKESK. V was pared by 4 bases and J by 7 bases, with 19 bases between. The CDR3 nucleotides read TGTGCCAGCAGCCTCGATTGGGGGGGCGAATATGAAGCTTTCTTT. As protein: CASSLDWGGEYEAFF.

The chain recombines TRBV20-1 with TRBJ2-2, with 15 bases lining up with TRBD2. The CDR3 spans 17 residues. Germline lookup yields CDR1 DFQATT and CDR2 SNEGSKA (reference sequence). V lost 1 base and J lost 4; bases outside the gene matches: 4. The CDR3 is CSARGTSGRAATGELFF. The CDR3 bases are TGCAGTGCTAGAGGGACTAGCGGGAGGGCCGCCACCGGGGAGCTGTTTTTT.

A single count supports this clonotype. The genes are TRBV30 and TRBJ2-7; unclear D gene. Trimming shortened V by 5 bases and J by 0 bases, and 11 bases separated the two germline ends. Germline V gives CDR1 GTSNPN, CDR2 SVGIG (reference sequence). CDR3 length: 13 amino acids. In DNA form, the CDR3 reads TGTGCCTGGGTCGCCGAGAGCTCCTACGAGCAGTACTTC. As protein: CAWVAESSYEQYF.

This sequence joins TRBV7-9 and TRBJ2-5; D is possibly TRBD2 (5 bases). The V end lost 5 bases, the J end lost 7 bases, and 14 bases lay between the germline ends. The CDR3 is 13 residues long. The germline gives CDR1 SEHNR, CDR2 FQNEAQ (reference sequence). DNA of the CDR3: TGTGCCAGCAGCCGAGGCCTAGAGGGGACCCAGTACTTC. Translating gives CASSRGLEGTQYF.

The chain employs TRBV5-1 and TRBJ1-2; no firm D call. The germline V gene encodes CDR1 SGHRS and CDR2 YFSETQ. V lost 0 bases to trimming and J lost 0 bases, with 9 bases between them. The CDR3 totals 15 residues. In DNA form, the CDR3 reads TGCGCCAGCAGCTTGGGGACTTACTCTAACTATGGCTACACCTTC. This sequence encodes CASSLGTYSNYGYTF.

The chain uses TRBV28 and TRBJ1-2; weak D call: TRBD1 (6 bases). Deletions cut 4 bases from V and 2 bases from J, with 8 bases between. This CDR3 has 13 residues. CDR1 and CDR2 from the germline V gene are MDHEN and SYDVKM. The CDR3 DNA is TGTGCCAGCAGTTGGACAGACAACTATGGCTACACCTTC. This gives the protein CASSWTDNYGYTF.

The CDR3 DNA sequence: TGTGCCAGCAGCAATAGACAGGGACCCACAGATACGCAGTATTTT. Translation: CASSNRQGPTDTQYF. The rearrangement uses TRBV11-2 and TRBJ2-3, with 7 nucleotides matching TRBD1. V shed 5 bases and J 2 bases; nucleotides not matched to a gene: 7. Looked up from germline, CDR1 is SGHAT and CDR2 is FQNNGV. The CDR3 is 15 residues long. Variable domain in full (rest from reference TRBV11-2 and TRBJ2-3): EAGVAQSPRYKIIEKRQSVAFWCNPISGHATLYWYQQILGQGPKLLIQFQNNGVVDDSQLPKDRFSAERLKGVDSTLKIQPAKLEDSAVYLCASSNRQGPTDTQYFGPGTRLTVL.

This clonotype was counted once. V is TRBV29-1 and J is TRBJ2-7, with D possibly TRBD1 on 5 matching bases. The V gene's germline CDR1 is SQVTM and CDR2 ANQGSEA. CDR3 length: 14 residues. Trimming shortened V by 3 bases and J by 2 bases, and 14 bases separated the two germline ends. Here the CDR3 DNA reads TGCAGCGTTGAGGGGCAGGGCCCACCCTACGAGCAGTACTTC. This translates into CSVEGQGPPYEQYF.

This rearrangement joins TRBV4-1 to TRBJ2-7; TRBD1 aligns across 10 bases. V gave up 0 bases and J gave up 4 bases; unmatched junction bases: 9. This CDR3 is built from 17 residues. Germline values: CDR1 MGHRA, CDR2 YSYEKL. The chain's CDR3 is CASSQDGATGGEYEQYF. CDR3 DNA: TGCGCCAGCAGCCAAGATGGGGCGACAGGGGGCGAATACGAGCAGTACTTC.

The V and J genes are TRBV13 and TRBJ1-1, with TRBD1 as a possible D gene (5 bases). CDR1 and CDR2 (germline): PRHDT, FYEKMQ (reference sequence). Trimming cost V 4 bases and J 0 bases, with 9 bases left between them. The CDR3 spans 14 residues. For the CDR3, the DNA is TGTGCCAGCAGCTCAGAAGGGGTGAACACTGAAGCTTTCTTT. It specifies CASSSEGVNTEAFF.

This chain joins TRBV9 and TRBJ2-3; possible D gene TRBD2, 8 bases. The CDR3 covers 15 residues. Germline CDR1 is SGDLS and CDR2 is YYNGEE. With 3 bases removed from V and 4 bases from J, the gap between germline ends came to 15 bases. CDR3 coding DNA: TGTGCCAGCAGCGAGGGGGCGGGAGGTTCAGATACGCAGTATTTT. Its protein is CASSEGAGGSDTQYF.

This chain links TRBV5-6 with TRBJ2-7; no clear D. The CDR3 extends over 11 amino acids. Germline values: CDR1 SGHDT, CDR2 YYEEEE. Between the trimmed V and J ends, which lost 4 bases and 1 base, there was a span of 3 bases. DNA for the CDR3: TGTGCCAGCAGCATATCCTACGAGCAGTACTTC. Translating it yields CASSISYEQYF.

The J gene is TRBJ1-1, the V gene TRBV6-5, with D tentatively TRBD1 (6 bases). The CDR3 runs to 11 residues. V dropped 8 bases and J dropped 5 bases, with 9 bases sitting between them. Germline values: CDR1 MNHEY, CDR2 SVGAGI. CDR3 DNA: TGTGCCAGCGGGGGCGTGACTGAAGCTTTCTTT. This codes for CASGGVTEAFF.

The gene calls are TRBV5-4 and TRBJ2-6; D not certain. In germline, CDR1 is SGHNT, CDR2 YYREEE (reference sequence). V shed 6 bases and J shed 0 bases, with 10 bases lying between them. The CDR3 has 15 residues. CDR3 DNA: TGTGCCAGCACCTCCCTTAGCTCTGGGGCCAACGTCCTGACTTTC. Translated, it gives CASTSLSSGANVLTF.